This T cell receptor (beta chain) was sequenced in a study of cytomegalovirus exposure and HLA in healthy donors (TCRdb year 2017). Background on the whole study: An earlier analysis of about 560 of the donors reported 250 to 300 Gb of sequence data and roughly 120 million unique TCR beta sequences obtained from roughly 170 million T cells. An early release that covered more than 550 HLA-typed donors contained around 300 gigabases of sequencing data and roughly 84 million unique TCR sequences. Among the approximately 430 genotyped donors, under 90% belonged to the genetic ancestry cluster associated with self-reported Caucasian donors. The study aimed to test whether signatures of past pathogen exposure could be identified by cataloging public T cell receptors. The study profiled the T cell repertoires of fewer than 850 subjects by immunosequencing and related them to cytomegalovirus serostatus. In addition to the first cohort of several hundred subjects, a separate validation cohort of 120 different subjects was used. To predict cytomegalovirus infection status, the study brought together high-throughput TCR immunosequencing, statistical association of individual TCRs with disease status, and machine learning. To study patterns of TCR occurrence, a later analysis re-analyzed previously published TCR beta repertoires from hundreds of donors and added high-resolution HLA genotyping. Rather than drawing on any new phenotypic data, the later analysis identified candidate immune exposures from TCR beta sequences and the way those sequences occurred across donors. An earlier analysis of nearly 600 of the donors applied high-throughput TCR beta sequencing to assess whether each TCR beta V gene segment acted as functional or pseudogenic. Donor age, sex, ethnicity and CMV serostatus were collected together with the repertoire data. A later genetic analysis used genome-wide SNP genotypes for about 60% of the roughly 670 donors, treating that subset as a discovery cohort. All discovery cohort repertoires had been generated using a single sequencing platform. Both class I and class II loci were covered by HLA typing, at four-digit resolution. The number of donors typed differed by locus, with about 629-640 for A, B, C, DRB1 and DQB1, more than 500 for DQA1, under 610 for DPA1, and around 460 for DPB1. Roughly five DR-DQ haplotypes were handled as single units for association and clustering because linkage in the cohort was strong. Among around 400 genotyped donors of the cohort, an average of approximately 200,000 unique TCR beta nucleotide sequences was sequenced per donor, of which about 19% were non-productive.

Libraries came from the immunoSEQ multiplex PCR assay. The multiplex PCR relied on a mix of 60 forward primers for TCR Vbeta segments and 13 reverse primers for TCR Jbeta segments. The CDR3 region of rearranged TCR beta genes was amplified from genomic DNA by a multiplex PCR assay. The amplified TCR beta libraries were sequenced on the Illumina HiSeq System as 87-base-pair reads. In the paper's pipeline: In a later analysis, tens of millions of unique TCR beta chains were counted across the 650 to 750 repertoires, and some 10 million of these chains were shared by at least two donors. Raw reads were error-corrected and collapsed into unique sequences with a nearest-neighbor algorithm that merged closely related sequences to remove PCR and sequencing errors. Alignment of CDR3 sequences to IMGT reference sequences was used to assign V, D and J gene segments. For a sequence to be retained, at least a six-nucleotide match to both a V gene segment and a J gene segment was required. Rearrangements were called productive when the CDR3 lacked stop codons and stayed in frame with V and J; all others were non-productive. Following IMGT convention, CDR3 was defined as the stretch from the second conserved V-encoded cysteine up to the conserved J-encoded phenylalanine. Sequences without an unambiguous match to a single V gene segment were excluded from the earlier analysis of 450 to 650 of the donors. An earlier analysis of 587 of the donors classified V segments as functional when productive rearrangements were above 56.7% and as segregating when the standard deviation between donors was above 5%. To diagnose cytomegalovirus status from the catalog of TCR beta chain sequences, a statistical classification framework was built. In a later analysis, TCR nucleotide sequences were compared against IMGT/GENE-DB human TR gene sequences so that V and J genes could be assigned. The TCRdist pipeline was used in a later analysis to assign CDR3 sequences and most-parsimonious VDJ recombination scenarios. In a later analysis, each TCR beta chain was defined by its CDR3 amino acid sequence together with its V-gene family, and reads without a unique V-gene family were excluded. A later analysis removed several hundred highly shared, low-generation-probability nucleotide sequences to deal with suspected cross-contamination and a sequencing artifact. A later analysis calculated a clonal expansion index for each public chain from normalized within-repertoire ranks of inferred template counts. A later analysis computed generation probabilities with a VDJ recombination model fitted to out-of-frame rearrangements, and checked the results against IGoR. Hypergeometric tests were used in a later analysis to score TCR-TCR, TCR-HLA and TCR-CMV co-occurrence, with a repertoire-size bias correction applied to the TCR pairs. To estimate false discovery rates, a later analysis permuted the HLA or CMV assignments 20 times. In a later analysis, co-occurring TCRs were grouped using DBSCAN, with TCRdist sequence similarity added in when clustering inside HLA-allele-positive subsets. For co-occurrence clustering, repertoires with fewer than 30,000 or more than 120,000 public chains were excluded, along with a handful of repertoires with anomalous nucleotide sharing. In its TCRdb copy, this immuneACCESS table keeps in-frame sequences only and misses some clones. Where compared with another copy, unresolved V genes explain less than half of these, and the others have no known cause. V and J calls and clone size are copied from that table; D and trimming were computed from the DNA. In all, the sample holds some 150,000 clones, and around 81% of those were seen once. Together, the top ten hold roughly 13% of the sample.

Results the study describes overall, beyond this receptor: At a false discovery rate of 0.05, a later analysis linked some 18,000 TCR beta sequences to specific HLA alleles. A later analysis found that HLA-associated TCR beta chains were more clonally expanded and had lower generation probabilities than equally common non-associated chains. Strong co-occurrence of HLA alleles, especially DR and DQ, made assigning TCR associations to individual alleles difficult. Presence/absence analyses assumed roughly uniform sequencing depth across donors, an assumption that may not hold. A cluster of highly shared sequence variants was judged likely to represent a technical artifact of the sequencing pipeline. The cohort was sequenced for TCR beta chains only, and without alpha or paired-chain data the features that could be detected were limited. In a later genetic analysis, fewer N-insertions in productive TCRs were reported among donors in an Asian-associated ancestry cluster than the roughly 700-donor mean. Linkage disequilibrium might explain the correlated functional status among segregating V segments, but an unknown experimental factor could not be ruled out. In vitro tests confirmed that a few of the cytomegalovirus-associated TCR beta chains recognize cytomegalovirus antigens. In a later analysis, most CMV-associated TCR beta chains were found to appear HLA-restricted, with HLA associations seemingly driven largely by CMV exposure. An earlier analysis of roughly 570 of the donors showed that most TCR beta V segments appeared in productive rearrangements either about 87% or about 30% of the time, which broadly matched IMGT annotations. An association between a missense DCLRE1C variant and V-gene and J-gene trimming of TCR beta chains was found in a later genetic analysis and replicated in an independent cohort. HLA typing was unavailable for some donors at each locus, so association tests used only the typed subset. The authors suggested that the approach could potentially be generalized to other disease states and immunological phenotypes. According to a later analysis, TCR association rates differed among HLA loci, with DRB1 alleles showing the most associated TCRs and HLA-C alleles showing the fewest. The study listed 150 to 200 TCR beta chains as associated with cytomegalovirus. A later analysis reported that several top co-occurrence clusters appeared linked to parvovirus B19, influenza, CMV and Epstein-Barr virus. The earlier analysis of 587 of the donors excluded some 16 rarely observed V segments, including chromosome 9 orphons, because counts were too low. The 87-base-pair reads could not distinguish some IMGT-functional V segments, including TRBV6-2 and TRBV6-3, so those segments were excluded. A further reported finding was that TCR beta sequences accurately predicted the HLA-A and HLA-B alleles for most subjects in the first cohort. Cytomegalovirus status was reported to be diagnosed by the classifier with high specificity and sensitivity in both the original and validation cohorts. Most TCR sequences were seen in very few donors, while some public TCRs were found in many individuals. CMV serostatus was the only immune exposure information available for the cohort.

Cut back by 3 bases and 2 bases, the V and J ends lie 10 bases apart. CDR1 and CDR2 were assigned from the germline V gene as SGHAT and FQNNGV. Taken from cysteine to phenylalanine, the CDR3 has 14 residues. Only the CDR3 part of the read is kept: 42 bases, read in frame from the first base. In total, 500 to 700 healthy bone marrow donors made up the cohort. At the time of sampling, all cohort members were nominally healthy, though unrecorded immune exposures were likely present. The donor tested CMV seronegative and was one of the 352 seronegative cohort members. Each donor provided a peripheral blood sample, and peripheral blood mononuclear cells were used for TCR beta sequencing. The Qiagen DNeasy Blood Extraction Kit was used to extract genomic DNA from the blood cell samples. This clone came up a few times. Its antigen is still unknown. One base away there is no much larger clone; base qualities are not given.

The sample comprised PBMCs. The TCR was taken from a woman aged 50 to 60 in good health and CMV-seronegative. In this chain, TRBV11-2 is recombined with TRBJ1-2; TRBD1 is possibly the D segment (5 matching bases). The DNA sequence is given as TGTGCCAGCAGCTTGACAGACATCAACTATGGCTACACCTTC. Translated, it reads CASSLTDINYGYTF.